This T cell receptor (beta chain) was sequenced during a study of post-analysis software for immune sequencing data. As for the study in general: Included courses were relapsing-remitting and secondary progressive multiple sclerosis; progressive-relapsing multiple sclerosis was also included.

The germline V gene encodes CDR1 MNHNS and CDR2 SASEGT. V was clipped by 4 bases and J by 11 bases, with 32 bases between them. This CDR3 contains 18 residues. cDNA libraries for TCR beta contained unique molecular identifiers. From around 1 to 10 million T cells, 400,000 to 650,000 cDNA molecules were obtained. Each CDR3 protein gets one entry after TCRdb re-called the PCR reads with MiXCR. The sample shows roughly 730,000 distinct CDR3 sequences, less than 35% of them seen only once. Regarding this clonotype: The target antigen is unknown.

Study conclusions and caveats: Normalized Chao1 diversity was significantly reduced in patients versus controls. Batch-matched samples strongly co-clustered by F measure. Patients carried five TRBV segments more frequently than controls did, and TRBV5-6, TRBV5-1 and TRBV20-1 were among them.

The clonotype originates from a girl aged 5 to 17 with multiple sclerosis. The J gene is TRBJ2-5, the V gene TRBV6-1; a weak D match, TRBD1 (6 bases). The specimen was blood. The CDR3 sequence: CASSGAHLTGTTPGEQYF. The CDR3, as DNA: TGTGCCAGCAGTGGCGCCCATTTGACCGGGACAACTCCTGGAGAGCAGTACTTC.